The 22 T cell receptor beta chains below come from one sample, sequenced in a study of OX40 agonist ivuxolimab in advanced cancers. TCRdb keeps only in-frame clones here, not all; method: immunoSEQ multiplex PCR. This table holds some 64,000 clones, 85% to 95% found once. The source was CD4+ or CD8+ T cells sorted from blood, collected in a trial of the OX40 agonist ivuxolimab. All receptors derive from an adult with an advanced solid tumor such as melanoma, head and neck, liver or kidney cancer.

This chain connects TRBV11-3 to TRBJ2-7, with D perhaps assigned TRBD1 or TRBD2 (5 bases each). Trimming stripped 5 bases from V and 3 bases from J, with 8 bases between. Germline values: CDR1 SGHNT, CDR2 YENEEA. The CDR3 totals 12 residues. DNA of the CDR3: TGTGCCAGCAGCGGGACCCTCTACGAGCAGTACTTC. Translating gives CASSGTLYEQYF.

This clone turned up a few times. The gene calls are TRBV20-1 and TRBJ1-1; D call uncertain. There are 10 residues in the CDR3. Germline V gene data show CDR1 as DFQATT and CDR2 as SNEGSKA (reference sequence). V shed 6 bases and J shed 2 bases, with 4 bases lying between them. The DNA for the CDR3 is TGCAGTGCGGAAAACACTGAAGCTTTCTTT. Its protein product is CSAENTEAFF.

CDR3 DNA sequence: TGTGCCAGCTCACCAGGGGACAGGGAAGCCAATGAGCAGTTCTTC. It specifies CASSPGDREANEQFF. The chain joins TRBV18 to TRBJ2-1; 9 nucleotides agree with TRBD1. V trimming: 2 bases; J trimming: 6 bases; junction bases outside the gene matches: 5. Germline CDR1 is KGHSH and CDR2 is LQKENI. The CDR3 is 15 amino acids.

J is TRBJ2-3 and V is TRBV5-1, with D unresolved. The germline gives CDR1 SGHRS, CDR2 YFSETQ. Trimming cost V 1 base and J 5 bases, with 5 bases left between them. This CDR3 is built from 12 residues. The CDR3 DNA sequence: TGCGCCAGCAGCTTGACAGAAGATACGCAGTATTTT. This translates into CASSLTEDTQYF.

This chain uses TRBV9 with TRBJ1-4; no reliable D call. The CDR3 has 15 amino acids. Germline CDR1 reads SGDLS; CDR2 reads YYNGEE. The V end was cut by 2 bases, the J end by 0 bases, with 8 bases between. The CDR3 loop reads CASSVGPATNEKLFF. CDR3 bases: TGTGCCAGCAGCGTGGGCCCTGCAACTAATGAAAAACTGTTTTTT.

The rearrangement joins TRBV25-1 to TRBJ2-5; TRBD1 is a possible D gene (6 bases). The closer fit of TRBJ2-7 to the DNA end suggests the J call may be wrong. CDR1 is MGHDK, CDR2 SYGVNS, per germline. There are 13 residues in the CDR3. CDR3: CASSDTGSYEQYF. The CDR3, as DNA: TGTGCCAGCAGTGACACAGGGTCCTACGAGCAGTACTTC.

The chain links TRBV7-8 to TRBJ2-1; D may correspond to TRBD1 or TRBD2 (5 bases each). Germline V gene lookup returns CDR1 SGHVS and CDR2 FQNEAQ. The CDR3 is made up of 16 amino acids. The V end was cut by 1 base, the J end by 7 bases, with 17 bases between. The CDR3 is CASSLGTYSWGNEQFF. In DNA, the CDR3 is TGTGCCAGCAGCTTAGGGACCTACAGCTGGGGGAATGAGCAGTTCTTC.

J is TRBJ2-5 and V is TRBV11-3; 10 bases are a match to TRBD1. The CDR3 covers 16 residues. Per germline, CDR1 SGHNT and CDR2 YENEEA. With V trimmed by 5 bases and J by 5 bases, 11 bases remained unmatched. CDR3 loop: CASSPPGQGFVETQYF. CDR3 coding DNA: TGTGCCAGCAGCCCCCCGGGACAGGGGTTCGTGGAGACCCAGTACTTC. Filled out from reference TRBV11-3 and TRBJ2-5, the complete variable domain reads EAGVVQSPRYKIIEKKQPVAFWCNPISGHNTLYWYLQNLGQGPELLIRYENEEAVDDSQLPKDRFSAERLKGVDSTLKIQPAELGDSAVYLCASSPPGQGFVETQYFGPGTRLLVL.

The chain couples TRBV7-8 to TRBJ1-1; D perhaps matches TRBD1 (5 bases). Deletions cut 2 bases from V and 5 bases from J, with 15 bases between. There are 15 residues in the CDR3. Germline V lookup: CDR1 SGHVS, CDR2 FQNEAQ. CDR3 residues: CASSLRWDGETEAFF. In DNA, the CDR3 is TGTGCCAGCAGCTTAAGATGGGACGGGGAGACTGAAGCTTTCTTT.

As DNA, the CDR3 is TGTGCCAGCGCGTCCGAAGGGGCGAGGGAGCAGTACTTC. Translated: CASASEGAREQYF. The J gene is TRBJ2-7, the V gene TRBV27; TRBD1 might be the D (5 bases). Trimming took 8 bases from V and 7 from J, leaving 18 bases between them. The CDR3 covers 13 residues. Germline CDR1 MNHEY, CDR2 SMNVEV (reference sequence).

The chain combines TRBV30 with TRBJ2-7, with TRBD2 matching 8 bases. There are 16 residues in the CDR3. V was clipped by 4 bases and J by 2 bases; unmatched bases: 13. The germline CDR1 and CDR2 sequences are GTSNPN and SVGIG (reference sequence). In nucleotides, the CDR3 is TGTGCCTGGACTTCGGGAGGGGCATGGCTCCCCTACGAGCAGTACTTC. Protein: CAWTSGGAWLPYEQYF.

The chain is built from TRBV7-3 and TRBJ2-5, with D perhaps TRBD1 (5 bases). The CDR3 spans 13 residues. The germline gives CDR1 SGHTA, CDR2 FQGTGA. Trimming stripped 4 bases from V and 2 bases from J, with 8 bases between. DNA for the CDR3: TGTGCCAGCAGCTCGACAGTTCAAGAGACCCAGTACTTC. It translates to CASSSTVQETQYF.

The chain couples TRBV7-9 to TRBJ1-4; D gene ambiguous. Trimming removed 5 bases from V and 8 bases from J, with 12 bases in between. CDR3 length: 13 amino acids. CDR1 SEHNR and CDR2 FQNEAQ come from the germline V gene (reference sequence). CDR3 region: CASSPEGPEKLFF. The CDR3 DNA reads as TGTGCCAGCAGCCCCGAAGGTCCCGAAAAACTGTTTTTT.

The chain links TRBV30 to TRBJ2-7; 10 bases line up with TRBD2. CDR3 length equals 13 residues. Germline assignment: CDR1 GTSNPN and CDR2 SVGIG (reference sequence). With 5 bases clipped from V and 1 base from J, the junction kept 2 bases outside the gene matches. CDR3: CAWSAGGSYEQYF. CDR3 DNA sequence: TGTGCCTGGTCAGCGGGAGGGTCCTACGAGCAGTACTTC.

CDR3 DNA: TGTGCCAGCAGCTTAGTAGGCAGCCTTTTGAACTATGGCTACACCTTC. It codes for CASSLVGSLLNYGYTF. The rearrangement uses TRBV11-2 and TRBJ1-2, with no clear D. This CDR3 has 16 residues. The germline V gene encodes CDR1 SGHAT and CDR2 FQNNGV. V shed 1 base and J shed 2 bases, with 14 bases lying between them.

The rearrangement joins TRBV28 to TRBJ2-7; TRBD1 might be the D (5 bases). Trimming pared 3 bases from V and 1 base from J, leaving 13 bases between. Germline-derived CDR1 and CDR2 are MDHEN and SYDVKM. This CDR3 region has 15 residues. CDR3 loop: CASSFIQAPSYEQYF. CDR3 in DNA: TGTGCCAGCAGTTTTATACAGGCACCTTCCTACGAGCAGTACTTC.

This chain uses TRBV11-1 with TRBJ2-7; D gene unclear. Deletions cut 2 bases from V and 4 bases from J, with 9 bases between. This CDR3 is built from 13 residues. The germline V gene encodes CDR1 SGHAT and CDR2 FQDESV (reference sequence). CDR3 protein: CASSLRASYEQYF. For the CDR3, the DNA is TGTGCCAGCAGCTTAAGGGCGTCTTACGAGCAGTACTTC.

This clone appeared a single time. This chain connects TRBV30 to TRBJ2-1, with D maybe TRBD2 (6 bases). Germline lookup yields CDR1 GTSNPN and CDR2 SVGIG (reference sequence). The V gene lost 1 base and the J gene lost 6 bases, with 16 bases spanning the gap. The CDR3 totals 15 residues. The CDR3 spells CAWSGAVATSNEQFF. In DNA form, the CDR3 reads TGTGCCTGGAGTGGGGCGGTCGCGACTAGCAATGAGCAGTTCTTC.

The chain combines TRBV11-2 with TRBJ2-3, with 10 bases fitting TRBD1. The CDR3 covers 16 residues. V dropped 4 bases and J dropped 4; count of bases not matched to a gene: 8. CDR1 and CDR2 from the germline V gene are SGHAT and FQNNGV. CDR3 loop: CASSSGTGEGPDTQYF. For the CDR3, the DNA is TGTGCCAGCAGCTCCGGGACAGGGGAGGGTCCAGATACGCAGTATTTT.

The chain uses TRBV28 and TRBJ2-7, with D perhaps matching TRBD1 or TRBD2 (6 bases each). The V end was cut by 8 bases, the J end by 0 bases, with 14 bases between. Germline CDR1 reads MDHEN; CDR2 reads SYDVKM. The CDR3 totals 14 residues. The CDR3, as DNA: TGTGCCAGCGGAGGGGGTTTGAGCTCCTACGAGCAGTACTTC. Amino acid sequence: CASGGGLSSYEQYF. The whole variable domain, filled in from reference TRBV28 and TRBJ2-7, reads DVKVTQSSRYLVKRTGEKVFLECVQDMDHENMFWYRQDPGLGLRLIYFSYDVKMKEKGDIPEGYSVSREKKERFSLILESASTNQTSMYLCASGGGLSSYEQYFGPGTRLTVT.

The chain recombines TRBV6-1 with TRBJ1-5; no clear D gene. Germline CDR1 and CDR2: MNHNS and SASEGT. The CDR3 length is 14 residues. Trimming removed 6 bases at V and 7 bases at J, with 16 bases between. The CDR3 region is CASRATVIGQPQHF. DNA of the CDR3: TGTGCCAGCAGGGCTACGGTAATCGGGCAGCCCCAGCATTTT.

This chain links TRBV6-1 with TRBJ2-5; TRBD1 agrees at 7 bases. Germline V gene sequence: CDR1 MNHNS, CDR2 SASEGT. The V and J ends lost 4 bases and 5 bases, in that order; junction bases with no gene match: 4. The CDR3 is 13 residues long. The CDR3 loop is CASSGTGAETQYF. The CDR3 coding sequence is TGTGCCAGCAGTGGGACAGGTGCGGAGACCCAGTACTTC.